This T cell receptor (beta chain) appears in the sequencing data of a study of blood T cell repertoires in COVID-19. Deletions cut 0 bases from V and 5 bases from J, with 10 bases between. Germline V gene lookup returns CDR1 SNHLY and CDR2 FYNNEI. The CDR3 has 14 amino acids. TCRdb's copy holds only in-frame clones and misses some; the assay was immunoSEQ multiplex PCR. This sample has approximately 140,000 clones, with over 75% found just once. The chain has TRBV2 and TRBJ1-2, with a weak D call TRBD1 (6 bases). The specimen sequenced was peripheral blood. The origin of this receptor is a man aged 18 to 35 with COVID-19, enrolled during active disease. The CDR3 sequence is CASSEARQDYGYTF. The CDR3 DNA is TGTGCCAGCAGTGAAGCGCGACAGGATTATGGCTACACCTTC.